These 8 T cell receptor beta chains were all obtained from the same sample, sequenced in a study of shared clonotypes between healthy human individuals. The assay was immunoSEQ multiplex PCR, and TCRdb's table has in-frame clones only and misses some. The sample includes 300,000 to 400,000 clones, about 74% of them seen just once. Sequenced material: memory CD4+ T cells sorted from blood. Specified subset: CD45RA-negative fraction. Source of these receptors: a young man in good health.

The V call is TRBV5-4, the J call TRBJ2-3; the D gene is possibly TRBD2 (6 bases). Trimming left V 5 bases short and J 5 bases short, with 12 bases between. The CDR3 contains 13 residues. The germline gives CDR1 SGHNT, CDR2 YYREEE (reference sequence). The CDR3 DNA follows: TGTGCCAGCAGTACGACTAGGATAGATACGCAGTATTTT. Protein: CASSTTRIDTQYF.

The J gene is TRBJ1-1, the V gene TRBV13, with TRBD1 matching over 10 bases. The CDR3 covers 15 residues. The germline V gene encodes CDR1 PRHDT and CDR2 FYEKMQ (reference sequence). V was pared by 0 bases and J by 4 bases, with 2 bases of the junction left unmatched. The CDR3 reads CASSLGRTGGTEAFF. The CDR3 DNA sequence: TGTGCCAGCAGCTTAGGCCGGACAGGGGGCACTGAAGCTTTCTTT.

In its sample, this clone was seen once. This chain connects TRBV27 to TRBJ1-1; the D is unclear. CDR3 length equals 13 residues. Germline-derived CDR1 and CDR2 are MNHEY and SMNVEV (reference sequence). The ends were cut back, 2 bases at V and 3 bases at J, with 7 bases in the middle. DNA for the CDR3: TGTGCCAGCAGTTTAAGGGCCCACACTGAAGCTTTCTTT. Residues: CASSLRAHTEAFF.

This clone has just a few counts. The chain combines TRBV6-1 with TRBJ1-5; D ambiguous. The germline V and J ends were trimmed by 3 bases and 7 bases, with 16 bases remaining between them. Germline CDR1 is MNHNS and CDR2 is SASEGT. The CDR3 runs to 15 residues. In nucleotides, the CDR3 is TGTGCCAGCAGTGATTTAGATGGCTCGAGCCAGCCCCAGCATTTT. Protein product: CASSDLDGSSQPQHF.

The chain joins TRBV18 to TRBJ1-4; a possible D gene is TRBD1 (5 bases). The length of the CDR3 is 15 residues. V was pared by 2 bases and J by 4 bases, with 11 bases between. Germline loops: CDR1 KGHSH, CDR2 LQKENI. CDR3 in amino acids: CASSPFAGDNEKLFF. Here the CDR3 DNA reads TGTGCCAGCTCACCATTCGCGGGGGATAATGAAAAACTGTTTTTT.

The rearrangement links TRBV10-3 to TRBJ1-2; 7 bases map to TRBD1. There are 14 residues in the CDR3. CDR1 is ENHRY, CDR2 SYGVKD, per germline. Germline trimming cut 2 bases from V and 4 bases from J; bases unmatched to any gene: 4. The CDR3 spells CAISETGDSYGYTF. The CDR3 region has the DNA TGTGCCATCAGTGAGACCGGGGACAGCTATGGCTACACCTTC.

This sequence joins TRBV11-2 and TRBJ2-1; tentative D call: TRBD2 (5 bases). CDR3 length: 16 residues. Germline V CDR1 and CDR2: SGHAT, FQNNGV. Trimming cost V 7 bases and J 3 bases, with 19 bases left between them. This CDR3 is CASNPTSSQNYNEQFF. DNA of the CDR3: TGTGCCAGCAACCCTACTAGTTCCCAGAACTACAATGAGCAGTTCTTC.

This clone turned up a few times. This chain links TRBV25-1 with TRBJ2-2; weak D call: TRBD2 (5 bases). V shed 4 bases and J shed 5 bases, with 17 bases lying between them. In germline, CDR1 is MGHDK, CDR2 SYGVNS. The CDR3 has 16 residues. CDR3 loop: CASSATTGMGTGELFF. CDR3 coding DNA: TGTGCCAGCAGTGCAACGACGGGGATGGGGACCGGGGAGCTGTTTTTT.